This passage covers 8 T cell receptor beta chains from one sample sequenced in a study of low-dose radiotherapy and immunotherapy resistance in tumors. Documented time point: before trial treatment. TRAV- and TRBV-specific primers primed first-strand cDNA, covering alpha and beta chains. Over roughly 19 PCR cycles, TCRs were amplified from a constant-region primer and V-primer adapter. TCRdb itself ran the reads through MiXCR, one entry per CDR3 protein. The table shows 35,000 to 45,000 distinct CDR3 sequences, with less than 40% occurring only once. The sample consisted of PBMCs, taken before treatment. The receptors shown here come from a male donor with gallbladder cancer.

This rearrangement joins TRBV2 to TRBJ2-7; D may correspond to TRBD1 or TRBD2 (6 bases each). V dropped 3 bases and J dropped 6 bases, with 18 bases sitting between them. CDR3 length: 15 residues. CDR1 is SNHLY and CDR2 is FYNNEI in the germline V gene. The CDR3 DNA sequence: TGTGCCAGCAGTGATGGGGGGACTGGGGGCACCGAGCAGTACTTC. Encoded protein: CASSDGGTGGTEQYF.

Many counts were recorded for this clonotype. The chain is built from TRBV7-8 and TRBJ1-1, with D unclear. The CDR3 consists of 14 residues. V lost 5 bases, J lost 4 bases, and 14 bases lay in between. The V gene's germline CDR1 is SGHVS and CDR2 FQNEAQ. The CDR3 coding sequence is TGTGCCAGCAGCCCCCCGAGGGCCGGCACTGAAGCTTTCTTT. Amino acid sequence: CASSPPRAGTEAFF.

This clonotype is medium-sized. The V gene is TRBV6-6, the J gene TRBJ2-7; 9 positions match TRBD1. Germline V CDR1 and CDR2: MNHNY, SVGAGI (reference sequence). V dropped 2 bases and J dropped 2; count of bases not matched to a gene: 1. The CDR3 length is 14 residues. CDR3 sequence: CASSYGTGTYEQYF. DNA for the CDR3: TGTGCCAGCAGTTACGGGACAGGGACCTACGAGCAGTACTTC.

This clonotype came up once. This sequence joins TRBV28 and TRBJ2-1; the D is unclear. CDR1 and CDR2 (germline): MDHEN, SYDVKM. The CDR3 runs to 12 residues. V was shortened by 6 bases and J by 6 bases, with 9 bases between the two germline ends. Here the CDR3 reads CASRTLSNEQFF. As DNA, the CDR3 is TGTGCCAGCAGAACCCTTTCCAATGAGCAGTTCTTC.

This clonotype showed up many times. The chain uses TRBV14 and TRBJ1-2; no clear D. Per the germline V gene, CDR1 is SGHDN and CDR2 is FVKESK. The CDR3 runs 16 residues. Trimming stripped 0 bases from V and 0 bases from J, with 11 bases between. CDR3 residues: CASSQEGGPANYGYTF. CDR3 coding DNA: TGTGCCAGCAGCCAAGAGGGCGGGCCAGCTAACTATGGCTACACCTTC.

This clonotype was seen at least ten times. The gene calls are TRBV28 and TRBJ2-2; no clear D gene. The CDR3 extends over 14 amino acids. Germline CDR1 is MDHEN and CDR2 is SYDVKM. V dropped 5 bases and J dropped 8 bases, with 15 bases sitting between them. This CDR3 is CASSLGPWGGELFF. CDR3 coding DNA: TGTGCCAGCAGTCTCGGACCCTGGGGAGGGGAGCTGTTTTTT.

Remarks on this clonotype: The limits of the CDR3 on the DNA are not certain, so only TCRdb's listed CDR3 is given. V is TRBV27 and J is TRBJ2-2. The CDR3 spans 15 amino acids, including both terminal residues. In germline, CDR1 is MNHEY, CDR2 SMNVEV (reference sequence). CDR3 loop: CASQGYSNTGELFFF.

This clonotype was detected many times. The rearrangement joins TRBV20-1 to TRBJ2-5; 9 bases are a match to TRBD2. The CDR3 covers 14 residues. The ends lost 1 base at V and 5 bases at J; junction bases unmatched: 5. CDR1 and CDR2 (germline): DFQATT, SNEGSKA (reference sequence). In DNA, the CDR3 is TGCAGTGCTAGAGTAGCGGGAGTCGGGGAGACCCAGTACTTC. Protein product: CSARVAGVGETQYF.